These T cell receptor beta chains were read from a single sample in a study of chemoradiotherapy in HPV16-positive cancers. Profiled with immunoSEQ multiplex PCR; TCRdb holds only in-frame clones, not every one. The sample includes a few thousand clones, approximately 86% of them seen just once. The starting material was tumor tissue, obtained from a patient who underwent chemoradiotherapy. All receptors derive from a human donor with HPV-associated anogenital cancer. Both conserved end residues are part of each CDR3.

v_gene,CDR3aa
TRBV27,CASSLATPGQGSYGYTF
TRBV5-1,CASSSGQIYEQYF
TRBV30,CAWSAQTVANIQYF
TRBV7-6,CASSLERNTGELFF
TRBV29-1,CSVENRMNTEAFF
TRBV7-9,CASREPGQQETQYF
TRBV9,CASSVVAAGGYNEQFF
TRBV5-8,CASSLAGLPTDTQYF
TRBV5-6,CASSLSGTNNEQFF
TRBV9,CASSDRYYGYTF
TRBV27,CASSLEPGGNEQYF
TRBV27,CASRDSSYEQYF
TRBV9,CASSVRPQETQYF
TRBV4-1,CASSQALAQGIHEQYF
TRBV11-2,CASSLITSNEQFF
TRBV11-3,CASSLGQSETQYF
TRBV7-6,CASSRTGASGNTIYF
TRBV19,CASSADRVGHQPQHF
TRBV2,CASRDSEETQYF
TRBV27,CASSSYRAFYEQYF
TRBV4-1,CASSQDRGYGYTF
TRBV2,CASSALANRGPHQPQHF
TRBV30,CAWRKNTGTETQYF
TRBV19,CASSETGGTGELFF
TRBV9,CASSVVGQETQYF
TRBV5-1,CASSLGQRSYEQYF
TRBV9,CASSVGDRTQYF
TRBV9,CASSVYERVSTDTQYF
TRBV2,CASSDRDRRNYGYTF
TRBV19,CASRTPGAGDGELFF
TRBV15,CATSEQGAPGETQYF
TRBV5-1,CASSLANKDPYYNEQFF
TRBV6-1,CASSDYTPGSTDTQYF
TRBV7-9,CASSADPNTEAFF
TRBV9,CASSVGGGANEKLFF
TRBV28,CASRGGGANTGELFF
TRBV19,CASSPGPNTGELFF
TRBV19,CASATPKLAGAGEQFF
TRBV10-2,CASGPRREQRYEQYF
TRBV27,CASKKGTGIHEQYF
TRBV7-9,CASSLGRRGGRGTEAFF
TRBV5-4,CASSLVGEEPQHF
TRBV13,CASSETSGRTNEQFF
TRBV7-5,CVRSLPGLFNQPQHF
TRBV5-1,CASSGGGRELFF
TRBV18,CASSLQGVPNTEAFF
TRBV6-1,CASSQGPTVSGGAQHF
TRBV28,CASRTAMNTEAFF
TRBV5-1,CASSSTGDNLEAFF
TRBV14,CASSLGGITYEQYF
TRBV2,CASSGENTDTQYF